This T cell receptor beta chain emerged from a study of blood T cell repertoires in COVID-19. About the study: From the United States, Italy and Spain came samples of acute and convalescent COVID-19.

Per the authors' pipeline: Reference gene primer amplification gave nucleated cell count estimates. Generated by immunoSEQ multiplex PCR, the TCRdb table keeps only in-frame clones and is missing some. The V and J calls and the clone size are those of that table, but D and trimming were determined from the DNA. The sample comprises a few hundred thousand clones, roughly 86% of which are singletons, and around 9.1% rests with the top ten. V lost 4 bases and J 7 bases, leaving 12 bases between the germline ends. Per germline, CDR1 SGHNT and CDR2 YYREEE (reference sequence). The CDR3 runs to 14 residues.

The clonotype originates from a man aged 35 to 55 who had recovered from COVID-19. The chain joins TRBV5-4 to TRBJ1-6; no clear D. Sequencing was carried out using peripheral blood. CDR3 region: CASSLAMENSPLHF. Here the CDR3 DNA reads TGTGCCAGCAGCCTAGCTATGGAGAATTCACCCCTCCACTTT. Complete variable domain (other parts from reference TRBV5-4 and TRBJ1-6): ETGVTQSPTHLIKTRGQQVTLRCSSQSGHNTVSWYQQALGQGPQFIFQYYREEENGRGNFPPRFSGLQFPNYSSELNVNALELDDSALYLCASSLAMENSPLHFGNGTRLTVT.